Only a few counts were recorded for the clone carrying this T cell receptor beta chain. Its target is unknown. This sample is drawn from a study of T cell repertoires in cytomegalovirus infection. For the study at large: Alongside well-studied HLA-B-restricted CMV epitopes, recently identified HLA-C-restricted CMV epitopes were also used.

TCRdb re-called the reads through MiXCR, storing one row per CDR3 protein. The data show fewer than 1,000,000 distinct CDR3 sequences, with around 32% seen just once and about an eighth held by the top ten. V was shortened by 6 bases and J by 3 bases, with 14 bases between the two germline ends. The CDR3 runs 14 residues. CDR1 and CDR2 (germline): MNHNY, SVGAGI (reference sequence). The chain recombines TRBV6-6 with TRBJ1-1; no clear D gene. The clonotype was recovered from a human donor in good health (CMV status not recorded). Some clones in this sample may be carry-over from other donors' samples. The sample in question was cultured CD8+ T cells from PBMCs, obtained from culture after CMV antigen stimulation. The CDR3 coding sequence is TGTGCCAGCAGCCGGGCGTGGGCAGACACTGAAGCTTTCTTT. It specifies CASSRAWADTEAFF.